Shown below are 5 T cell receptor beta chains from a single sample sequenced in a study of CD8 T cells in Susac syndrome. Reverse transcription of roughly 0.5 to 1 ug RNA used random hexamers. One entry per CDR3 protein, called by TCRdb with MiXCR from the immunoSEQ multiplex PCR reads. The sample yields under 200,000 distinct CDR3 sequences, roughly 92% seen once. Sequenced material: CD4+ T cells from PBMCs. The receptors were gathered from a human donor with Susac syndrome.

CDR3 coding DNA: TGTGCCAGCAGCCAGCCGGACGGGGTACCCACAGATACGCAGTATTTT. It yields the protein CASSQPDGVPTDTQYF. The chain has TRBV5-4 and TRBJ2-3, with TRBD2 as a possible D gene (5 bases). V lost 4 bases and J 2 bases, leaving 17 bases between the germline ends. There are 16 residues in the CDR3. Germline CDR1 and CDR2: SGHNT and YYREEE (reference sequence). The variable domain in full, completed from reference TRBV5-4 and TRBJ2-3, reads ETGVTQSPTHLIKTRGQQVTLRCSSQSGHNTVSWYQQALGQGPQFIFQYYREEENGRGNFPPRFSGLQFPNYSSELNVNALELDDSALYLCASSQPDGVPTDTQYFGPGTRLTVL.

The chain joins TRBV14 to TRBJ2-7, with 10 nucleotides matching TRBD1. Unmatched junction bases numbered 9, after V lost 5 bases and J lost 11 bases. CDR1 and CDR2 (germline): SGHDN, FVKESK. CDR3 length equals 13 residues. DNA for the CDR3: TGTGCCAGCAGCTTGACGACAGGGGGCCTAGAGTACTTC. Amino acid sequence: CASSLTTGGLEYF.

The J gene is TRBJ2-3, the V gene TRBV20-1, with TRBD2 matching 9 bases. The germline V gene has CDR1 DFQATT and CDR2 SNEGSKA (reference sequence). The ends lost 0 bases at V and 2 bases at J; junction bases unmatched: 6. This CDR3 spans 16 amino acids. Here the CDR3 reads CSARDLAGYPTDTQYF. The CDR3 nucleotides read TGCAGTGCTAGAGATCTAGCGGGGTACCCCACAGATACGCAGTATTTT.

This chain joins TRBV6-2 or TRBV6-3 and TRBJ2-7; D remains ambiguous. This CDR3 comprises 12 residues. Germline loops: CDR1 MNHEY, CDR2 SVGEGT. The V gene lost 2 bases and the J gene lost 4 bases, with 6 bases spanning the gap. CDR3 sequence reads: CASSYDEYEQYF. DNA for the CDR3: TGTGCCAGCAGTTACGACGAATACGAGCAGTACTTC.

The chain carries TRBV20-1 and TRBJ1-2; D may be TRBD1 (5 bases). From germline, CDR1 is DFQATT and CDR2 SNEGSKA (reference sequence). The CDR3 has 12 amino acids. Trimming pared 0 bases from V and 4 bases from J, leaving 6 bases between. Here the CDR3 DNA reads TGCAGTGCTAGAGACGGGGGCTATGGCTACACCTTC. Protein: CSARDGGYGYTF.